This T cell receptor beta chain was retrieved from a study of cytomegalovirus exposure and HLA in healthy donors. Every donor was a healthy person donating bone marrow. Both 60 Vbeta primers and 13 Jbeta primers went into the PCR. In the source study's methods: The authors later counted roughly 76 million unique TCR beta chains, some 9.9 million of them shared. The protocol was immunoSEQ multiplex PCR, while the TCRdb copy is restricted to in-frame clones and leaves out a portion. That table gives V, J and clone size, and the DNA gave D and trimming. In the table there are some 200,000 clones, around 80% of which are singletons. The CDR3 runs to 14 residues. The V end was cut by 2 bases, the J end by 4 bases, with 11 bases between. The germline gives CDR1 LNHNV, CDR2 YYDKDF (reference sequence).

The rearrangement links TRBV15 to TRBJ2-5, with D tentatively TRBD1 (6 bases). What was sequenced was PBMCs. This clonotype originated in a man aged 35-49 years in good health and CMV-seropositive. The CDR3 spells CATSRQGPGETQYF. The DNA of the CDR3 is TGTGCCACCAGCAGACAGGGGCCGGGAGAGACCCAGTACTTC.